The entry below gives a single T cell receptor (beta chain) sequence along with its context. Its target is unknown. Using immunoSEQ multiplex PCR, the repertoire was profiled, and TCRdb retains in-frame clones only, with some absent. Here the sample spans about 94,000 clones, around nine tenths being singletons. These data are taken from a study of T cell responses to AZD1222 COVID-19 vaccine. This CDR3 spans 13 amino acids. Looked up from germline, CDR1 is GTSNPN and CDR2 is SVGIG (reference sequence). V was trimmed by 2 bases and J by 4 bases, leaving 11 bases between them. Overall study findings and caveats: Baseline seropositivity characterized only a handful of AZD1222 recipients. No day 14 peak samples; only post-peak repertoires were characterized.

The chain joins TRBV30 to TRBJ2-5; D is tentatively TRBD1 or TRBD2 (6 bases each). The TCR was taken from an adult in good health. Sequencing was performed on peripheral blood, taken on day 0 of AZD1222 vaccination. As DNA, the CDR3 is TGTGCCTGGAGTTCCGGGGGCAGAGAGACCCAGTACTTC. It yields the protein CAWSSGGRETQYF.